Sequencing of this T cell receptor (beta chain) was carried out in a study of T cell repertoires in cytomegalovirus infection (dated by TCRdb to 2018 to 2020). Turning to the overall study: The HLA type of each donor mattered for the analysis, because public TCR beta signatures pointed to carriage of CMV infection along with the matching HLA type.

Study-level results and caveats: In both this cohort and an independent roughly 330-donor cohort, the cumulative frequency of public TCR beta family members distinguished carriers of CMV infection plus the relevant HLA type. The ex vivo response was dominated by HLA-C-restricted CMV-specific TCR beta clonotypes, which also provided the single most frequent clonotype in two of eight donors.

Sequencing relied on an Illumina HiSeq 1500. TCRdb's own reprocessing of the public reads used fastp at Q25 and MiXCR and kept productive beta chains. A single entry per CDR3 protein holds the most common genes and DNA from its merged rows. The sample table lists approximately 140,000 distinct CDR3 sequences, about 6.1% of them with a count of one. The ten largest make up approximately 19% of the sample. In this sample, this clonotype turned up many times. The antigen it binds to is not known. No quality values exist for individual bases; no much larger clone is one base distant. Compared with germline, V lacks 4 bases and J lacks 2 bases; bases without a gene match: 4. CDR1 and CDR2, looked up from the germline V gene, are ENHRY and SYGVKD. Its CDR3 holds 14 amino acids, cysteine through phenylalanine. Here the CDR3 DNA is all that survives: 42 bases in frame from base 1.

The sequence joins TRBV10-3 to TRBJ2-7; 8 central bases correspond to TRBD1. The source material was PBMCs. This clonotype originated in a human donor in good health (CMV status not recorded). Some clones in this sample may be carry-over from other donors' samples. CDR3 reads: CAISGTGTPYEQYF. The nucleotides are TGTGCCATCAGTGGGACAGGGACTCCCTACGAGCAGTACTTC.